A selection of T cell receptor beta chains follows, all from one sample in a study of blood T cell repertoires in COVID-19. Clones were read by immunoSEQ multiplex PCR, and TCRdb kept only the in-frame ones, dropping some. In the table there are tens of thousands of clones, around 84% of which are singletons. The sequencing input was peripheral blood. Source of these receptors: a man in his 60s with acute or convalescent COVID-19. The CDR3 runs from the conserved cysteine through the conserved F or W. A D gene is named only where the DNA matches it firmly. The size field is filled for only some rows; it gives once, few, many or a size class.

clone size	D gene	V gene	J gene	CDR3 DNA	CDR3 protein
.	.	TRBV15	TRBJ1-6	TGTGCCACCAGCAGAGGACAGACAGGCGGATCACCCCTCCACTTT	CATSRGQTGGSPLHF
.	.	TRBV27	TRBJ1-6	TGTGCCAGCAGTTTATCCCGAACATCACCCCTCCACTTT	CASSLSRTSPLHF
.	.	TRBV7-8	TRBJ1-1	TGTGCCAGCAGCTCACAGGGTGTCATGAACACTGAAGCTTTCTTT	CASSSQGVMNTEAFF
.	TRBD1	TRBV30	TRBJ1-4	TGTGCCTGGAGCCAGGGACAGGCGTCTGAAAAACTGTTTTTT	CAWSQGQASEKLFF
.	TRBD1	TRBV7-2	TRBJ2-3	TGTGCCAGCAGCTTGGGACAGATACCCACAGATACGCAGTATTTT	CASSLGQIPTDTQYF
.	.	TRBV2	TRBJ1-6	TGTGCCAGCAGCATCAGGGCCGAATCACCCCTCCACTTT	CASSIRAESPLHF
.	.	TRBV15	TRBJ1-2	TGTGCCACTGGGGGGGTTGGTATCTATGGCTACACCTTC	CATGGVGIYGYTF
.	TRBD1	TRBV3-1/TRBV3-2	TRBJ1-2	TGTGCCAGCAGCCAACAGGGGGCTTATGGCTACACCTTC	CASSQQGAYGYTF
few	.	TRBV5-4	TRBJ2-1	TGTGCCAGCAGCTTTACAGATTACAATGAGCAGTTCTTC	CASSFTDYNEQFF
few	.	TRBV6-6	TRBJ1-1	TGTGCCAGCACCCGGCGGGGGAACACTGAAGCTTTCTTT	CASTRRGNTEAFF
.	.	TRBV3-1/TRBV3-2	TRBJ2-2	TGTGCCAGCAGTCGAGAACAGGGAAACACCGGGGAGCTGTTTTTT	CASSREQGNTGELFF
.	.	TRBV11-3	TRBJ2-3	TGTGCCAGCAGCTTAGGTCCCCGGGAAGATACGCAGTATTTT	CASSLGPREDTQYF
.	.	TRBV6-6	TRBJ1-5	TGTGCCAGCAGTTACTTAGGAGGGTGGGGTCAGCCCCAGCATTTT	CASSYLGGWGQPQHF
.	TRBD1	TRBV28	TRBJ1-6	TGTGCCAGCAGTGATGCACAAATGGCCGGGACAGGGGTTTCACCCCTCCACTTT	CASSDAQMAGTGVSPLHF
.	.	TRBV19	TRBJ1-4	TGTGCCAGTAGTATCCAGGGTGCCGACGAAAAACTGTTTTTT	CASSIQGADEKLFF